This T cell receptor beta chain was obtained from a study of T cells in localized non-small cell lung cancer (dated by TCRdb to the early 2020s). The study in broad terms: The study examined T cell repertoires in 200 to 250 patients with early-stage NSCLC and compared tumors with uninvolved tumor-adjacent lungs. The cohort consisted of around 250 treatment-naive NSCLC patients whose localized lung tumors had been resected. NSCLC patients had a mean age of around 70 years, and 120 to 150 were male and about 110 female. The study at large found these results: Because multi-region sequencing of the tumors was not done, intratumor heterogeneity could not be ruled out. Uninvolved tumor-adjacent lung showed the highest T cell clonality, higher than tumor, which suggests more focused antigenic responses in the adjacent lung. A median of approximately 57 of the top 100 tumor clones were detected in paired uninvolved adjacent lung, and under 30 of these tumor clones were also found among the top 100 clones of the paired uninvolved adjacent lung. Because of the exploratory design, TCR variables were selected using unadjusted p-values without false-discovery rate correction. Higher T cell density in blood was associated with longer overall survival, whereas higher clonality in adjacent lung was associated with shorter survival.

At diagnosis, peripheral blood, uninvolved tumor-adjacent lung and tumor were collected and stored as a combination of fresh-frozen and FFPE material. The immunoSEQ Assay was used to sequence TCR beta CDR3 regions from DNA. Turning to the authors' computational methods: To compute T cell density, TCR beta template counts were normalized to usable DNA, which was estimated by amplifying housekeeping genes. The preseqR package was used to estimate richness by extrapolating to 400,000 templates for PBMC samples and to 120,000 templates for tissue samples. Clonality was taken to be one minus Pielou's evenness. To identify tissue-enriched TCRs, differential abundance testing was run on productive amino-acid clonotypes with a minimum total count of 5 and an alpha of 0.1. The Jaccard Index and the Morisita Overlap Index were used to quantify repertoire overlap between compartments. GLIPH grouped TCR beta CDR3s together with public tetramer-defined viral CDR3s, and a viral motif had to include at least three viral sequences and show V-gene enrichment. TCRdb took over this immuneACCESS table, retaining in-frame rearrangements with V and J assigned. Such tables are incomplete; in checked studies, under half of the missing clones stem from an unresolved V gene, and the remainder is unexplained. That table supplies the V and J calls and clone size; D and trimming were determined from the DNA. The sample table contains approximately 4,000 clones; only one count was recorded for approximately 30% of them. In total, the top ten clones hold 10% to 15% of the sample.

The CDR3 measures 14 amino acids from cysteine to phenylalanine. The only DNA kept is the CDR3, 42 bases in frame from the first base. The germline V gene sets CDR1 to KGHSH and CDR2 to LQKENI. Trimming removed 3 bases from V and 9 bases from J; the gene matches leave 5 bases unexplained. Compared with the rest of its sample, this clone is large (0.1 to 1%). No antigen is known for it. No base-level quality is on record; no much larger clone is a single base apart. Sample: lung tumor tissue, taken before any cancer treatment. The chain joins TRBV18 to TRBJ1-6; a stretch of 7 junction bases matches TRBD1. This receptor was obtained from a man aged 35 to 70 with stage II lung adenocarcinoma. This receptor carries the CDR3 CASSPGQGGSPLHF. DNA sequence: TGTGCCAGCTCACCGGGGCAGGGGGGTTCACCCCTCCACTTT.